Listed below are T cell receptor beta chains from one sample, sequenced in a study of blood T cell repertoires in COVID-19. Some clones are missing from TCRdb's copy, which holds only in-frame ones; the method was immunoSEQ multiplex PCR. The table lists hundreds of thousands of clones, around 90% of them singletons. Sequencing was done on a sample of PBMCs or T cells enriched from blood (not recorded which). The source of these receptors is a man in his thirties or forties who had been exposed to COVID-19. CDR3s include the opening cysteine and the closing phenylalanine or tryptophan. D genes are given only for firm matches. Expanded clones get a size class; other rows say once, few or many, or leave the size out.

j_gene | d_gene | abundance | v_gene | CDR3aa | CDR3nt
TRBJ2-7 | . | . | TRBV29-1 | CSVEGGPNYEQYF | TGCAGCGTTGAGGGGGGGCCAAACTACGAGCAGTACTTC
TRBJ1-5 | . | . | TRBV27 | CASSSAGGSNQPQHF | TGTGCCAGCAGCTCGGCCGGGGGTAGCAATCAGCCCCAGCATTTT
TRBJ2-3 | . | . | TRBV5-4 | CASGPVGAGEGSTDTQYF | TGTGCCAGCGGACCGGTGGGGGCCGGGGAAGGGAGCACAGATACGCAGTATTTT
TRBJ2-2 | . | . | TRBV7-9 | CASSSKIGTGELFF | TGTGCCAGCAGCTCCAAGATCGGCACCGGGGAGCTGTTTTTT
TRBJ2-2 | TRBD2 | . | TRBV11-3 | CASSSEGYRGGGGAFGELFF | TGTGCCAGCAGCTCTGAAGGCTACCGGGGCGGCGGGGGGGCCTTCGGGGAGCTGTTTTTT
TRBJ2-1 | . | once | TRBV6-4 | CASSGAPRGEQFF | TGTGCCAGCAGTGGGGCCCCCCGGGGTGAGCAGTTCTTC
TRBJ1-1 | . | . | TRBV6-5 | CASSYSGRAINTEAFF | TGTGCCAGCAGTTACTCGGGCAGGGCAATAAACACTGAAGCTTTCTTT
TRBJ2-7 | . | . | TRBV19 | CASSMSAARGHEQYF | TGTGCCAGTAGTATGTCGGCGGCCAGGGGCCACGAGCAGTACTTC
TRBJ2-3 | TRBD2 | . | TRBV5-1 | CASSLVVLGMGLHTDTQYF | TGCGCCAGCAGCTTGGTTGTTTTGGGGATGGGACTACACACAGATACGCAGTATTTT
TRBJ1-1 | TRBD1 | . | TRBV4-1 | CASSGDRGLMNTEAFF | TGCGCCAGCAGCGGAGACAGGGGGCTAATGAACACTGAAGCTTTCTTT
TRBJ2-2 | . | . | TRBV7-2 | CASSFLSEGGELFF | TGTGCCAGCAGCTTCCTCTCGGAGGGTGGGGAGCTGTTTTTT
TRBJ2-7 | . | . | TRBV3-1/TRBV3-2 | CASSRLKPGVGAYEQYF | TGTGCCAGCAGCCGCCTGAAGCCCGGTGTCGGAGCCTACGAGCAGTACTTC
TRBJ1-3 | . | . | TRBV6-5 | CASSSRGHGNTIYF | TGTGCCAGCAGTTCCAGGGGTCATGGAAACACCATATATTTT
TRBJ2-7 | . | . | TRBV6-2/TRBV6-3 | CASSYEWGVSYEQYF | TGTGCCAGCAGTTATGAATGGGGGGTTTCCTACGAGCAGTACTTC
TRBJ2-3 | . | . | TRBV24-1 | CATSSSEGASTDTQYF | TGTGCCACCAGTTCTAGCGAGGGGGCCTCCACAGATACGCAGTATTTT
TRBJ2-3 | . | . | TRBV6-5 | CASSLPSTDTQYF | TGTGCCAGCAGTCTTCCTTCCACAGATACGCAGTATTTT
TRBJ1-1 | TRBD1 | . | TRBV5-4 | CASSTRQGPNTEAFF | TGTGCCAGCAGCACTCGACAGGGACCGAACACTGAAGCTTTCTTT
TRBJ1-3 | . | . | TRBV5-5 | CASSASSSGNTIYF | TGTGCCAGTAGTGCGTCCTCCTCTGGAAACACCATATATTTT
TRBJ2-3 | TRBD1 | . | TRBV3-1/TRBV3-2 | CASSPRDRFITDTQYF | TGTGCCAGCAGCCCCCGGGACAGATTCATTACAGATACGCAGTATTTT
TRBJ1-1 | TRBD1 | once | TRBV3-1/TRBV3-2 | CASSHPLQGTEAFF | TGTGCCAGCAGCCACCCCTTACAGGGGACTGAAGCTTTCTTT
TRBJ2-7 | . | . | TRBV13 | CASSFGSYEQYF | TGTGCCAGCAGCTTCGGCTCCTACGAGCAGTACTTC
TRBJ2-1 | . | . | TRBV4-1 | CASSQPTIQSEQFF | TGCGCCAGCAGCCAGCCTACCATACAGTCTGAGCAGTTCTTC
TRBJ2-2 | . | . | TRBV6-5 | CASRAGTQGMGELFF | TGTGCCAGCAGAGCCGGGACTCAGGGAATGGGGGAGCTGTTTTTT
TRBJ2-7 | TRBD1 | . | TRBV5-4 | CASQGTGGPYEQYF | TGTGCCAGCCAAGGGACAGGGGGCCCGTACGAGCAGTACTTC
TRBJ2-1 | TRBD1 | . | TRBV5-1 | CASSLGGAGQGNEQFF | TGCGCCAGCAGCTTGGGCGGGGCCGGACAGGGCAATGAGCAGTTCTTC
TRBJ1-3 | . | . | TRBV28 | CASSSPGQGSYSGNTIYF | TGTGCCAGCAGTTCCCCAGGCCAGGGGTCCTACTCTGGAAACACCATATATTTT
TRBJ2-4 | . | once | TRBV10-1 | CASSDSEGYGIQYF | TGCGCCAGCAGTGACTCGGAGGGGTATGGCATTCAGTACTTC
TRBJ2-7 | TRBD2 | . | TRBV3-1/TRBV3-2 | CASSQLGGGAYEQYF | TGTGCCAGCAGCCAGCTCGGCGGGGGGGCCTACGAGCAGTACTTC
TRBJ1-2 | TRBD1 | . | TRBV3-1/TRBV3-2 | CASSDRGVTGYTF | TGTGCCAGCAGCGACAGGGGCGTGACGGGCTACACCTTC
TRBJ2-1 | . | . | TRBV4-1 | CASSQVEGGNEQFF | TGCGCCAGCAGCCAAGTCGAAGGGGGCAATGAGCAGTTCTTC
TRBJ1-6 | TRBD1 | . | TRBV19 | CASSIGGQGVNSPLHF | TGTGCCAGTAGTATCGGCGGACAGGGGGTAAATTCACCCCTCCACTTT
TRBJ2-3 | . | . | TRBV4-2 | CASSEGVTDTQYF | TGTGCCAGCAGCGAGGGAGTCACAGATACGCAGTATTTT
TRBJ1-1 | . | once | TRBV3-1/TRBV3-2 | CASSQLGLGEVEAFF | TGTGCCAGCAGCCAACTTGGTTTGGGGGAGGTTGAAGCTTTCTTT
TRBJ2-7 | TRBD1 | . | TRBV14 | CASSQSGTGGKYEQYF | TGTGCCAGCAGCCAATCAGGGACAGGGGGCAAATACGAGCAGTACTTC
TRBJ2-7 | TRBD2 | . | TRBV9 | CASTGLAGRYEQYF | TGTGCCAGCACCGGACTAGCGGGGAGGTACGAGCAGTACTTC
TRBJ2-7 | . | . | TRBV5-1 | CASSAPLTYEQYF | TGCGCCAGCAGCGCGCCCCTGACCTACGAGCAGTACTTC
TRBJ1-2 | . | . | TRBV5-1 | CASSLAAAGHYGYTF | TGCGCCAGCAGCTTGGCCGCGGCAGGGCACTATGGCTACACCTTC
TRBJ1-5 | TRBD1 | . | TRBV7-2 | CASSPDRVGNQPQHF | TGTGCCAGCAGCCCCGACAGGGTTGGCAATCAGCCCCAGCATTTT
TRBJ1-4 | . | . | TRBV30 | CAWSVRATNEKLFF | TGTGCCTGGAGTGTGAGGGCAACTAATGAAAAACTGTTTTTT
TRBJ2-7 | . | . | TRBV3-1/TRBV3-2 | CASSSLPPYEQYF | TGTGCCAGCAGCTCCCTCCCCCCCTACGAGCAGTACTTC
TRBJ1-1 | . | once | TRBV19 | CASTATVNTEAFF | TGTGCCAGTACCGCGACAGTGAACACTGAAGCTTTCTTT
TRBJ1-1 | TRBD1 | . | TRBV4-1 | CASSQRTGKNTEAFF | TGCGCCAGCAGCCAGAGGACAGGAAAGAACACTGAAGCTTTCTTT
TRBJ2-5 | . | . | TRBV13 | CASSPGTSAQETQYF | TGTGCCAGCAGCCCTGGGACTTCGGCTCAAGAGACCCAGTACTTC
TRBJ2-2 | . | . | TRBV11-2 | CASSLELGGATGELFF | TGTGCCAGCAGCTTAGAGCTAGGGGGTGCCACCGGGGAGCTGTTTTTT
TRBJ2-5 | TRBD2 | . | TRBV30 | CAWSVRVQRLAGRETQYF | TGTGCCTGGAGTGTACGAGTTCAGAGGCTAGCGGGGAGGGAGACCCAGTACTTC
TRBJ2-7 | . | . | TRBV7-2 | CASSLQRAPYEQYF | TGTGCCAGCAGCTTACAGCGGGCTCCCTACGAGCAGTACTTC
TRBJ1-2 | TRBD1 | . | TRBV4-2 | CASSQGVQGDYGYTF | TGTGCCAGCAGCCAAGGCGTACAGGGGGACTATGGCTACACCTTC
TRBJ1-6 | TRBD1 | . | TRBV11-2 | CASSLRQGDNSPLHF | TGTGCCAGCAGCTTGCGACAGGGGGATAATTCACCCCTCCACTTT
TRBJ2-2 | TRBD1 | . | TRBV9 | CASSHNRDRNTGELFF | TGTGCCAGCAGCCATAACCGGGACAGGAACACCGGGGAGCTGTTTTTT
TRBJ2-3 | . | . | TRBV11-2 | CASSPRVTSTDTQYF | TGTGCCAGCAGCCCCCGGGTAACTAGCACAGATACGCAGTATTTT
TRBJ2-5 | . | . | TRBV3-1/TRBV3-2 | CASSQGGRETQYF | TGTGCCAGCAGCCAAGGAGGGCGAGAGACCCAGTACTTC
TRBJ1-4 | . | . | TRBV29-1 | CSAVGKGEKLFF | TGCAGCGCCGTCGGGAAGGGTGAAAAACTGTTTTTT
TRBJ1-6 | . | . | TRBV9 | CASSVDASSYNSPLHF | TGTGCCAGCAGCGTAGATGCCAGCTCCTATAATTCACCCCTCCACTTT
TRBJ1-1 | TRBD1 | . | TRBV5-1 | CASANSQGAPNTEAFF | TGCGCCAGCGCAAACTCCCAGGGGGCCCCGAACACTGAAGCTTTCTTT
TRBJ1-4 | TRBD1 | . | TRBV15 | CATTLTGSGEKLFF | TGTGCCACCACCCTGACAGGGAGTGGTGAAAAACTGTTTTTT
TRBJ2-3 | TRBD2 | . | TRBV15 | CATSRGASGGVTDTQYF | TGTGCCACCAGCAGAGGGGCTAGCGGGGGGGTTACAGATACGCAGTATTTT
TRBJ2-4 | . | . | TRBV4-3 | CASSQGPGAKNIQYF | TGCGCCAGCAGCCAAGGTCCGGGGGCCAAAAACATTCAGTACTTC
TRBJ2-1 | . | . | TRBV11-2 | CASSPQDFEQFF | TGTGCCAGCAGCCCCCAGGATTTTGAGCAGTTCTTC